This T cell receptor (beta chain) was recorded in a study of shared clonotypes between healthy human individuals. Repertoires were generated with immunoSEQ multiplex PCR, while TCRdb's copy carries only in-frame clones and drops some. The repertoire holds about 2.4 million clones, roughly 92% seen once, with 0.14% in the top ten. CD45RA+ naive and CD45RA-negative memory subsets were separated from CD4+ cells. This CDR3 comprises 17 residues. From germline, CDR1 is WNHNN and CDR2 SYGVQD (reference sequence). V was pared by 3 bases and J by 2 bases, with 9 bases of the junction left unmatched. As to this clone: The antigen is not known.

General study results and limits: Sharing across several donors was seen in around 5.1% of naive CD4 clonotypes. The donor pool, a small one, limited the genetic and exposure-history diversity represented. What naive subsets generally showed was a larger estimated richness than memory subsets showed.

The J gene is TRBJ2-3, the V gene TRBV10-1; 9 nucleotides match TRBD2. Material: naive CD4+ T cells sorted from blood. Sample subset: CD45RA+ positively selected. The sequence came from a man aged 18-30 years in good health. DNA for the CDR3: TGCGCCAGCAGTGAATGCGGGAGGGCTCGAATCACAGATACGCAGTATTTT. This gives the protein CASSECGRARITDTQYF.